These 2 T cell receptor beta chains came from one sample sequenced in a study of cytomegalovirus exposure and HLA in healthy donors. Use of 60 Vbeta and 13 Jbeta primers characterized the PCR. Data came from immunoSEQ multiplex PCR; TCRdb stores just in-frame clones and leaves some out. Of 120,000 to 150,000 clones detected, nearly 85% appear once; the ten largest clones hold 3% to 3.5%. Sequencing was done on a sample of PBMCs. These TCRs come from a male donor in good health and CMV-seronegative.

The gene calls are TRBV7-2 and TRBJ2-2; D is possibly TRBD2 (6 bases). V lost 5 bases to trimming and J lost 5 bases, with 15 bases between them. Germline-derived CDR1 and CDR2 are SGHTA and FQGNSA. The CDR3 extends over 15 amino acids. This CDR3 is CASSGGLRGTGELFF. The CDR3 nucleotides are TGTGCCAGCAGCGGGGGACTCCGAGGGACCGGGGAGCTGTTTTTT.

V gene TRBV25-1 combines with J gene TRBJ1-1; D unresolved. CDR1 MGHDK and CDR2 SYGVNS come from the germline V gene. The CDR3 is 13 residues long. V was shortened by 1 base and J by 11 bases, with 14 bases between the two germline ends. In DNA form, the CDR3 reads TGTGCCAGCAGTGAATTTGGTACTCTGAAGGCTTTCTTT. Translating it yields CASSEFGTLKAFF. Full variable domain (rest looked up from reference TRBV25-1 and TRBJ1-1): EADIYQTPRYLVIGTGKKITLECSQTMGHDKMYWYQQDPGMELHLIHYSYGVNSTEKGDLSSESTVSRIRTEHFPLTLESARPSHTSQYLCASSEFGTLKAFFGQGTRLTVV.